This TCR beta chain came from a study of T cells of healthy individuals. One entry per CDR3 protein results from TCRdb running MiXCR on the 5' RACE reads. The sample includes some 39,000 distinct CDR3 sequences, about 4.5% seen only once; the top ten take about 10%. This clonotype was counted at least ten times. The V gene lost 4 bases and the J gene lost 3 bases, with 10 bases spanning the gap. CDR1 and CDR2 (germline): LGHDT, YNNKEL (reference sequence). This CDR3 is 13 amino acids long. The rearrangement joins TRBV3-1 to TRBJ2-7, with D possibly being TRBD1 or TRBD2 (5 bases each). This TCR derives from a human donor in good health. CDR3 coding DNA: TGTGCCAGCAGCCTGGGACGGAACTACGAGCAGTACTTC. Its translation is CASSLGRNYEQYF.